One sample yielded the 31 T cell receptor beta chains listed below, sequenced in a study of somatic mutations in cytotoxic T cells in rheumatoid arthritis (dated by TCRdb to about 2017). Libraries were constructed by the immunoSEQ multiplex PCR assay. The table was pulled from immuneACCESS by TCRdb, which kept in-frame rearrangements only. Such tables lose some clones; where checked, under half of the loss comes from unresolved V genes, and the rest has no known cause. In all, the sample holds around 21,000 clones, and around 75% of those were seen once. 11% of the sample is in the top ten clones. Sequenced material: CD8+ T cells sorted from blood. Receptor source: an adult with rheumatoid arthritis.

V usage is TRBV4-3 and J usage is TRBJ1-2; 7 nucleotides match TRBD1. CDR1 is LGHNA and CDR2 is YSLEER in the germline V gene. The CDR3 length is 16 residues. Trimming cost V 1 base and J 4 bases; bases outside gene matches: 9. This CDR3 is CASSQGGGTAIYGYTF. The DNA for the CDR3 is TGCGCCAGCAGCCAAGGGGGTGGGACAGCGATCTATGGCTACACCTTC.

CDR3 DNA: TGTGCCAGTAGTATTAGCCTAGCGGGACCCAATGAGCAGTTCTTC. Translated: CASSISLAGPNEQFF. V and J are TRBV19 and TRBJ2-1, with 9 bases that match TRBD2. This CDR3 has 15 residues. With 3 bases clipped from V and 6 bases from J, the junction kept 6 bases outside the gene matches. Germline V lookup: CDR1 LNHDA, CDR2 SQIVND (reference sequence).

This clone has just a few counts. The V and J genes are TRBV19 and TRBJ2-7, with D hard to call. This CDR3 comprises 15 residues. Per germline, CDR1 LNHDA and CDR2 SQIVND (reference sequence). V was cut by 1 base and J by 2 bases, with 12 bases left in between. CDR3: CASSIASAPTYEQYF. The CDR3 DNA is TGTGCCAGTAGTATAGCCAGCGCCCCTACCTACGAGCAGTACTTC.

The DNA of the CDR3 is TGCGCCATCCGCCTCGGAGGGCACGACGAGCAGTACTTC. It codes for CAIRLGGHDEQYF. The chain recombines TRBV4-3 with TRBJ2-7; tentative D call: TRBD2 (6 bases). V lost 10 bases to trimming and J lost 5 bases, with 18 bases between them. The CDR3 is 13 amino acids. The V gene's germline CDR1 is LGHNA and CDR2 YSLEER.

The gene calls are TRBV2 and TRBJ1-1; D is possibly TRBD1 (6 bases). Germline V lookup: CDR1 SNHLY, CDR2 FYNNEI. V was trimmed by 8 bases and J by 1 base, leaving 17 bases between them. The CDR3 length is 15 residues. The CDR3 bases are TGTGCCAGCGCCAAGGATACAGGGAGGAACACTGAAGCTTTCTTT. It encodes CASAKDTGRNTEAFF.

The chain links TRBV2 to TRBJ2-5; 7 bases match TRBD1. V gave up 6 bases and J gave up 1 base; unmatched junction bases: 8. Looked up from germline, CDR1 is SNHLY and CDR2 is FYNNEI. The CDR3 runs to 15 residues. Here the CDR3 DNA reads TGTGCCAGCAGCCAGTGGGACAGCTTCCAAGAGACCCAGTACTTC. It is translated as CASSQWDSFQETQYF. Drawing the rest from reference TRBV2 and TRBJ2-5, the complete variable domain is EPEVTQTPSHQVTQMGQEVILRCVPISNHLYFYWYRQILGQKVEFLVSFYNNEISEKSEIFDDQFSVERPDGSNFTLKIRSTKLEDSAMYFCASSQWDSFQETQYFGPGTRLLVL.

V and J are TRBV19 and TRBJ2-3; D gene uncertain. Trimming took off 4 bases at V and 6 bases at J, with 20 bases between the two ends. The CDR3 extends over 16 amino acids. Germline V CDR1 and CDR2: LNHDA, SQIVND (reference sequence). CDR3 residues: CASSRKMTVSLDTQYF. DNA of the CDR3: TGTGCCAGTAGTAGGAAGATGACGGTGAGTTTGGATACGCAGTATTTT.

The chain links TRBV7-9 to TRBJ2-5, with 13 bases fitting TRBD2. CDR3 length: 17 residues. V shed 5 bases, J shed 3 bases, and the junction held 9 bases outside the gene matches. Germline lookup yields CDR1 SEHNR and CDR2 FQNEAQ (reference sequence). The CDR3 DNA reads as TGTGCCAGCAGCCCCCCCACCGGGACTAGCGGGAAAGAGACCCAGTACTTC. Its protein product is CASSPPTGTSGKETQYF.

This rearrangement joins TRBV9 to TRBJ2-3, with 9 bases lining up with TRBD2. Germline V CDR1 and CDR2: SGDLS, YYNGEE. Germline trimming cut 3 bases from V and 4 bases from J; bases unmatched to any gene: 15. This CDR3 comprises 18 residues. CDR3: CASSAYPPSGGYPDTQYF. The DNA of the CDR3 is TGTGCCAGCAGCGCCTACCCCCCCAGCGGGGGGTACCCAGATACGCAGTATTTT.

The rearrangement uses TRBV4-3 and TRBJ2-3; D is ambiguous. CDR1 LGHNA and CDR2 YSLEER come from the germline V gene. The V end was cut by 2 bases, the J end by 5 bases, with 8 bases between. The CDR3 is 13 residues long. The CDR3 region is CASSQNLEDTQYF. For the CDR3, the DNA is TGCGCCAGCAGCCAAAATCTCGAAGATACGCAGTATTTT.

The V gene is TRBV4-2, the J gene TRBJ1-2; no clear D. CDR1 and CDR2 (germline): LGHNA, YNFKEQ. CDR3 length: 16 residues. V lost 0 bases to trimming and J lost 4 bases, with 15 bases between them. Written as DNA, the CDR3 is TGTGCCAGCAGCCAAGATCAGGATGGAAGTTTCTATGGCTACACCTTC. Protein sequence: CASSQDQDGSFYGYTF.

The J gene is TRBJ1-2, the V gene TRBV5-6; D not resolved. Looked up from germline, CDR1 is SGHDT and CDR2 is YYEEEE. Between the trimmed V and J ends, which lost 0 bases and 5 bases, there was a span of 8 bases. This CDR3 has 13 amino acids. This CDR3 is CASSLGEGYGYTF. CDR3 coding DNA: TGTGCCAGCAGCTTGGGAGAGGGTTATGGCTACACCTTC.

The chain couples TRBV6-5 to TRBJ1-1, with a tentative D call TRBD1 (6 bases). The CDR3 loop spans 15 amino acids. V dropped 4 bases and J dropped 1 base, with 13 bases sitting between them. Germline V gene sequence: CDR1 MNHEY, CDR2 SVGAGI. The CDR3 loop reads CASSSHRVENTEAFF. The CDR3 nucleotides are TGTGCCAGCAGTTCTCACAGGGTGGAGAACACTGAAGCTTTCTTT.

The chain recombines TRBV19 with TRBJ1-1; tentatively, D is TRBD1 (5 bases). Germline CDR1 reads LNHDA; CDR2 reads SQIVND (reference sequence). Trimming took off 9 bases at V and 11 bases at J, with 19 bases between the two ends. CDR3 length equals 12 residues. CDR3 protein: CASGPGTLRAFF. For the CDR3, the DNA is TGTGCCAGCGGACCCGGGACCCTTCGCGCTTTCTTT.

The V and J genes are TRBV4-1 and TRBJ2-5; perhaps TRBD1 as D (6 bases). There are 14 residues in the CDR3. Between the trimmed V and J ends, which lost 3 bases and 2 bases, there was a span of 10 bases. CDR1 and CDR2 from the germline V gene are MGHRA and YSYEKL. CDR3 loop: CASSQIQGQETQYF. CDR3 coding DNA: TGCGCCAGCAGCCAGATACAGGGACAAGAGACCCAGTACTTC.

The V gene is TRBV10-2, the J gene TRBJ2-1; maybe TRBD2 (6 bases). Germline V gives CDR1 WSHSY, CDR2 SAAADI. The V end lost 6 bases, the J end lost 8 bases, and 17 bases lay between the germline ends. The length of the CDR3 is 14 residues. CDR3 residues: CASREDYFSHEQFF. The CDR3 bases are TGCGCCAGCAGGGAGGACTATTTCTCTCATGAGCAGTTCTTC.

By sample fraction, this clone is medium-sized (0.01 to 0.1%). The chain is built from TRBV4-2 and TRBJ2-1, with 12 bases aligning to TRBD1. The CDR3 is 16 amino acids. V shed 0 bases, J shed 8 bases, and the junction held 5 bases outside the gene matches. Germline CDR1 is LGHNA and CDR2 is YNFKEQ. The CDR3 DNA reads TGTGCCAGCAGCCAAGATCAGGGGACAGGGGGCGATGAGCAGTTCTTC. Translated: CASSQDQGTGGDEQFF.

This clone was detected only once. The genes are TRBV6-6 and TRBJ1-4; weak D call: TRBD1 (5 bases). CDR1 and CDR2 from the germline V gene are MNHNY and SVGAGI (reference sequence). This CDR3 spans 15 amino acids. The ends were cut back, 4 bases at V and 2 bases at J, with 11 bases in the middle. CDR3 DNA sequence: TGTGCCAGCAGTTCCCGGGGCGGTACTAATGAAAAACTGTTTTTT. Amino acid sequence: CASSSRGGTNEKLFF.

This clone was observed once. The chain uses TRBV4-1 and TRBJ2-7; 12 nucleotides agree with TRBD2. Germline CDR1 MGHRA, CDR2 YSYEKL. Trimming took 2 bases from V and 2 from J; bases not matched to a gene: 1. The CDR3 contains 15 residues. CDR3 sequence reads: CASSQRTSGTYEQYF. Here the CDR3 DNA reads TGCGCCAGCAGCCAAAGGACTAGCGGGACCTACGAGCAGTACTTC.

This chain uses TRBV30 with TRBJ1-2, with no clear D. Trimming removed 2 bases at V and 7 bases at J, with 8 bases between. CDR1 is GTSNPN and CDR2 is SVGIG in the germline V gene (reference sequence). This CDR3 is built from 11 residues. The CDR3 DNA reads TGTGCCTGGAGTTCTCCCCCTGGCTACACCTTC. Translated, it gives CAWSSPPGYTF.

The rearrangement links TRBV2 to TRBJ2-3, with D perhaps matching TRBD1 (5 bases). Trimming stripped 2 bases from V and 2 bases from J, with 11 bases between. Germline V CDR1 and CDR2: SNHLY, FYNNEI. The CDR3 length is 15 residues. This CDR3 reads CASSERGRVTDTQYF. The CDR3, as DNA: TGTGCCAGCAGTGAAAGGGGCAGGGTCACAGATACGCAGTATTTT.

Only a few counts were recorded for this clone. Written as DNA, the CDR3 is TGTGCCAGCAGCTTTTTAGGACAGAGCACCGGGGAGCTGTTTTTT. This sequence encodes CASSFLGQSTGELFF. This chain connects TRBV7-9 to TRBJ2-2; a weak D match, TRBD1 (6 bases). The V gene's germline CDR1 is SEHNR and CDR2 FQNEAQ (reference sequence). CDR3 length: 15 amino acids. The germline V and J ends were trimmed by 3 bases and 4 bases, with 12 bases remaining between them.

Comments on this clone: The sample carries other DNA sequences with the same CDR3. This sequence joins TRBV11-2 and TRBJ2-7, with D tentatively TRBD2 (5 bases). Germline V CDR1 and CDR2: SGHAT, FQNNGV. Trimming removed 1 base from V and 1 base from J, with 8 bases in between. The length of the CDR3 is 14 residues. The CDR3 coding sequence is TGTGCCAGCAGCTTAGCTCGGGAATCCTACGAGCAGTACTTC. This translates into CASSLARESYEQYF.

The chain joins TRBV5-1 to TRBJ1-1; 8 bases align to TRBD1. The CDR3 covers 16 residues. CDR1 is SGHRS and CDR2 is YFSETQ in the germline V gene. V was clipped by 8 bases and J by 3 bases; unmatched bases: 15. The CDR3 protein is CASARGQGAEYTEAFF. In DNA form, the CDR3 reads TGCGCCAGTGCCAGGGGGCAGGGGGCAGAGTACACTGAAGCTTTCTTT.

This clone was seen a handful of times. The chain employs TRBV18 and TRBJ1-2, with TRBD1 identical over 9 bases. Germline V gene lookup returns CDR1 KGHSH and CDR2 LQKENI. This CDR3 is built from 16 residues. V gave up 4 bases and J gave up 3 bases; unmatched junction bases: 9. CDR3 sequence reads: CASSQGQGPWDYGYTF. The CDR3 DNA follows: TGTGCCAGCTCACAGGGACAGGGACCTTGGGACTATGGCTACACCTTC.

The V gene is TRBV6-4, the J gene TRBJ2-3, with 8 positions matching TRBD1. The CDR3 runs 13 residues. Germline V gives CDR1 MRHNA, CDR2 SNTAGT. J was trimmed by 5 bases and V by 8 bases; bases with no gene match: 6. CDR3 in amino acids: CASSDRVEDTQYF. The CDR3 region has the DNA TGTGCCAGCTCGGACAGGGTGGAAGATACGCAGTATTTT.

The chain combines TRBV6-5 with TRBJ2-2, with 8 positions matching TRBD1. V lost 2 bases and J lost 6; bases outside the gene matches: 2. The CDR3 totals 14 residues. Germline V gene lookup returns CDR1 MNHEY and CDR2 SVGAGI. CDR3 protein: CASSYQQGAGELFF. CDR3 nucleotides: TGTGCCAGCAGTTACCAACAGGGGGCCGGGGAGCTGTTTTTT.

V is TRBV5-5 and J is TRBJ2-2; 7 bases are a match to TRBD1. V gave up 3 bases and J gave up 1 base; unmatched junction bases: 6. This CDR3 region has 16 residues. Germline assignment: CDR1 SGHKS and CDR2 YYEKEE (reference sequence). The CDR3 DNA reads as TGTGCCAGCAGCTGGCCGGCAGGGGGGAACACCGGGGAGCTGTTTTTT. It codes for CASSWPAGGNTGELFF.

The J gene is TRBJ2-7, the V gene TRBV7-6; the match to TRBD1 covers 8 bases. Germline V gene data show CDR1 as SGHVS and CDR2 as FNYEAQ. Trimming removed 4 bases from V and 3 bases from J; junction bases left unmatched: 11. The CDR3 covers 16 residues. The CDR3 region has the DNA TGTGCCAGCAGCTCAAACCCGGACGGACAGGGCTACGAGCAGTACTTC. Translated, it gives CASSSNPDGQGYEQYF.

This clone is medium-sized in the sample. The chain is built from TRBV7-9 and TRBJ1-6; a weak D match, TRBD1 (5 bases). Between the trimmed V and J ends, which lost 0 bases and 10 bases, there was a span of 25 bases. CDR1 and CDR2 (germline): SEHNR, FQNEAQ (reference sequence). CDR3 length: 19 amino acids. The CDR3 bases are TGTGCCAGCAGCTTAGCCGGTTCAAAGGGAATCTCCTGGGGCTCACCCCTCCACTTT. It encodes CASSLAGSKGISWGSPLHF.

This clone was detected only a few times. The chain couples TRBV6-1 to TRBJ2-6, with D uncertain. Trimming cost V 4 bases and J 0 bases, with 10 bases left between them. CDR3 length: 16 residues. Germline values: CDR1 MNHNS, CDR2 SASEGT. The CDR3 spells CASSVEFYSGANVLTF. The CDR3 region has the DNA TGTGCCAGCAGTGTGGAATTTTACTCTGGGGCCAACGTCCTGACTTTC.